One sample yielded the 11 T cell receptor beta chains listed below, sequenced in a study of control samples from healthy donors and cancer patients. Generated by immunoSEQ multiplex PCR, the TCRdb table keeps only in-frame clones and is missing some. This sample carries around 93,000 clones, 92% of them seen once, and the ten largest clones take around 3%. The sequenced sample was blood. These receptors were obtained from a human donor in good health. The donor label of this sample is uncertain.

The chain joins TRBV7-8 to TRBJ1-5; the D is unclear. V was clipped by 4 bases and J by 2 bases, with 15 bases between them. Germline assignment: CDR1 SGHVS and CDR2 FQNEAQ. The CDR3 runs to 16 residues. CDR3 nucleotide sequence: TGTGCCAGCAGCTCTGGACGGGTGAATCGCAATCAGCCCCAGCATTTT. Encoded protein: CASSSGRVNRNQPQHF.

The rearrangement joins TRBV30 to TRBJ2-7, with D perhaps TRBD1 (6 bases). The CDR3 runs 12 residues. Germline CDR1 GTSNPN, CDR2 SVGIG (reference sequence). V lost 6 bases, J lost 5 bases, and 14 bases lay in between. CDR3 nucleotides: TGTGCCTGCCACTACAGGGTCCACGAGCAGTACTTC. This codes for CACHYRVHEQYF.

The chain combines TRBV5-5 with TRBJ2-2, with TRBD2 as a possible D gene (5 bases). This CDR3 has 14 amino acids. The V and J ends lost 2 bases and 4 bases respectively, with 9 bases between them. Germline assignment: CDR1 SGHKS and CDR2 YYEKEE (reference sequence). This chain's CDR3 is CASSLSAGTGELFF. DNA for the CDR3: TGTGCCAGCAGCTTATCGGCGGGCACCGGGGAGCTGTTTTTT.

This clone has just one count. V gene TRBV7-9 combines with J gene TRBJ2-1; D might be TRBD2 (6 bases). Germline CDR1 and CDR2: SEHNR and FQNEAQ (reference sequence). The ends were cut back, 5 bases at V and 4 bases at J, with 18 bases in the middle. The CDR3 covers 16 residues. This CDR3 is CASSTEGLLPYNEQFF. The DNA for the CDR3 is TGTGCCAGCAGCACTGAAGGACTACTCCCTTACAATGAGCAGTTCTTC.

V is TRBV5-1 and J is TRBJ2-7; 7 bases fit TRBD1. The CDR3 consists of 13 residues. CDR1 is SGHRS and CDR2 is YFSETQ in the germline V gene. Trimming at V came to 4 bases and at J to 4 bases, leaving 5 bases not matched to a gene. The CDR3 loop is CASSLSGQYEQYF. Written as DNA, the CDR3 is TGCGCCAGCAGCCTATCGGGACAGTACGAGCAGTACTTC.

The rearrangement uses TRBV5-6 and TRBJ1-2; D unclear. The CDR3 has 15 residues. The germline gives CDR1 SGHDT, CDR2 YYEEEE. V was cut by 0 bases and J by 8 bases, with 17 bases left in between. The CDR3 bases are TGTGCCAGCAGCTTGGGCGGGCGGGATCCTTTGGGCTACACCTTC. Residues: CASSLGGRDPLGYTF.

This chain connects TRBV13 to TRBJ2-6, with unresolved D. The length of the CDR3 is 14 residues. Germline V lookup: CDR1 PRHDT, CDR2 FYEKMQ (reference sequence). Trimming left V 10 bases short and J 4 bases short, with 14 bases between. CDR3 protein: CATLLGSGANVLTF. CDR3 nucleotides: TGTGCCACCCTGTTGGGGTCCGGGGCCAACGTCCTGACTTTC. Full variable domain (outside the CDR3, taken from reference TRBV13 and TRBJ2-6): AAGVIQSPRHLIKEKRETATLKCYPIPRHDTVYWYQQGPGQDPQFLISFYEKMQSDKGSIPDRFSAQQFSDYHSELNMSSLELGDSALYFCATLLGSGANVLTFGAGSRLTVL.

CDR3 residues: CASSSPQGQGAGNEQFF. CDR3 nucleotides: TGTGCCAGCAGCTCCCCCCAGGGACAGGGGGCGGGCAATGAGCAGTTCTTC. The chain employs TRBV11-2 and TRBJ2-1; 12 nucleotides align to TRBD1. CDR1 and CDR2 (germline): SGHAT, FQNNGV. This CDR3 is built from 17 residues. J lost 6 bases, V lost 4 bases, and 10 bases had no gene match.

V and J are TRBV3-1 (or the pseudogene TRBV3-2) and TRBJ2-1; D tentatively reads TRBD1 or TRBD2 (5 bases each). CDR1 and CDR2 from the germline V gene are LGHDT and YNNKEL (reference sequence). V lost 4 bases to trimming and J lost 2 bases, with 9 bases between them. This CDR3 region has 14 residues. The chain's CDR3 is CASSPTGPYNEQFF. The CDR3 DNA reads TGTGCCAGCAGCCCGACGGGACCCTACAATGAGCAGTTCTTC.

The chain uses TRBV18 and TRBJ1-6; D is perhaps TRBD1 (6 bases). The length of the CDR3 is 16 residues. Looked up from germline, CDR1 is KGHSH and CDR2 is LQKENI. The ends were cut back, 2 bases at V and 4 bases at J, with 12 bases in the middle. The CDR3 sequence: CASSPIGQSYNSPLHF. The CDR3 DNA is TGTGCCAGCTCACCAATAGGACAGAGTTATAATTCACCCCTCCACTTT.

The sample holds a few counts of this clone. The J gene is TRBJ2-2, the V gene TRBV6-5, with unresolved D. V lost 7 bases, J lost 3 bases, and 9 bases lay in between. Germline CDR1 MNHEY, CDR2 SVGAGI. This CDR3 is built from 13 residues. CDR3 DNA sequence: TGTGCCAGCAATAGAAGAGACACCGGGGAGCTGTTTTTT. As protein: CASNRRDTGELFF.